This is a list of T cell receptor beta chains from one sample in a study of OX40 agonist ivuxolimab in advanced cancers. The method was immunoSEQ multiplex PCR; TCRdb's version includes in-frame clones alone and lacks a portion of them. The table shows tens of thousands of clones, with roughly 94% occurring only once. Sample: CD4+ or CD8+ T cells sorted from blood, taken in a trial of the OX40 agonist ivuxolimab. The source is an adult with an advanced solid tumor such as melanoma, head and neck, liver or kidney cancer. Both conserved end residues are part of each CDR3. D genes are given only for firm matches. Part of the rows lack a size; the others show once, few, many or a class for expanded clones.

CDR3nt	CDR3aa	v_gene	abundance	j_gene	d_gene
TGTGCCAGCAGTTACTCCATCAGGGATGGCTACACCTTC	CASSYSIRDGYTF	TRBV6-6	-	TRBJ1-2	-
TGCAGCGCCCGAGGGGGACTAGCGGAGACCCTCTCCTACAATGAGCAGTTCTTC	CSARGGLAETLSYNEQFF	TRBV29-1	-	TRBJ2-1	TRBD2
TGTGCTAGTGGTTTGTACAGGGACTACGAGCAGTACTTC	CASGLYRDYEQYF	TRBV12-5	-	TRBJ2-7	-
TGTGCCAGCAGCCGACAGGTCTCTGGAAACACCATATATTTT	CASSRQVSGNTIYF	TRBV7-9	-	TRBJ1-3	-
TGTGCCAGCAGCTCCGACAGTGTTGAAGCTTTCTTT	CASSSDSVEAFF	TRBV7-9	-	TRBJ1-1	-
TGTGCCAGCAGCTTGGGTAGCTCCTACGAGCAGTACTTC	CASSLGSSYEQYF	TRBV5-6	-	TRBJ2-7	-
TGTGCCAGCAGCTTTGGGGGAGGGCCAGAGACCCAGTACTTC	CASSFGGGPETQYF	TRBV5-6	-	TRBJ2-5	TRBD2
TGTGCCAGCAGACTGGAAAGAAGGGGCTATGGCTACACCTTC	CASRLERRGYGYTF	TRBV5-5	-	TRBJ1-2	-
TGTGCCAGCAGTGAAGAGGGGTTGGGACAGCCCCAGCATTTT	CASSEEGLGQPQHF	TRBV2	-	TRBJ1-5	-
TGTGCCAGCAGTCCGGGGGGCGGCTACGAGCAGTACTTC	CASSPGGGYEQYF	TRBV27	-	TRBJ2-7	-
TGTGCCAGCAGCGCAGACAGGGGCGGAGAGACCCAGTACTTC	CASSADRGGETQYF	TRBV9	-	TRBJ2-5	TRBD1
TGTGCCAGCAGCCAAGGCCTTGGAGAGACCTACGAGCAGTACTTC	CASSQGLGETYEQYF	TRBV5-6	-	TRBJ2-7	-
TGTGCCAGCAGTTCATCGGGGGCAGGGCAGCCCCAGCATTTT	CASSSSGAGQPQHF	TRBV6-6	-	TRBJ1-5	-
TGTGCCAGCGAGCTAGCGCCCGGTGGGACCCAGTACTTC	CASELAPGGTQYF	TRBV6-6	-	TRBJ2-5	-
TGTGCCAGCAGCCCCCTGGGCACTGAAGCTTTCTTT	CASSPLGTEAFF	TRBV7-9	-	TRBJ1-1	-
TGCGCCAGCAGCACCCCGGGACAGAGCACAGATACGCAGTATTTT	CASSTPGQSTDTQYF	TRBV5-1	-	TRBJ2-3	TRBD1
TGCAGCGTCTTGACACAGGTCAACTACGAGCAGTACTTC	CSVLTQVNYEQYF	TRBV29-1	-	TRBJ2-7	-
TGTGCCAGCACCACGACGGCGAACTCTGGAAACACCATATATTTT	CASTTTANSGNTIYF	TRBV5-5	-	TRBJ1-3	-
TGTGCCAGCAGCTTACCCACCTCAGGGAATGAGCAGTTCTTC	CASSLPTSGNEQFF	TRBV7-3	-	TRBJ2-1	-
TGTGCCAGCACCAAAAGCGGGAGCATGTACAATGAGCAGTTCTTC	CASTKSGSMYNEQFF	TRBV9	once	TRBJ2-1	TRBD2
TGCGCCAGCAGCTTGGGGCACGAGCAGTACTTC	CASSLGHEQYF	TRBV5-1	-	TRBJ2-7	-
TGCGCCAGCAGCTTGGGACAGACGATCACAGATACGCAGTATTTT	CASSLGQTITDTQYF	TRBV5-1	-	TRBJ2-3	-
TGCGCCAGCAGCCAAGATCGGACTAGCGGGGCCACCGGGGAGCTGTTTTTT	CASSQDRTSGATGELFF	TRBV4-3	-	TRBJ2-2	TRBD2
TGTGCCAGCAGCTTGGGGACTAGCGGGAGCGATGAGCAGTTCTTC	CASSLGTSGSDEQFF	TRBV5-6	-	TRBJ2-1	TRBD2
TGCAGCGTGATCAAACAGGGACTTGGCTACACCTTC	CSVIKQGLGYTF	TRBV29-1	-	TRBJ1-2	-
TGTGCCAGCAGTCCACCAGGGGGCTGGTACGAGCAGTACTTC	CASSPPGGWYEQYF	TRBV27	-	TRBJ2-7	TRBD1
TGTGCCAGCAGTCCCTTTATCCGACATGAGCAGTTCTTC	CASSPFIRHEQFF	TRBV6-5	once	TRBJ2-1	-
TGTGCCAGCAGTATAAACTTACGGACAGATTTGCACAATGAGCAGTTCTTC	CASSINLRTDLHNEQFF	TRBV27	-	TRBJ2-1	-
TGTGCCAGCTCACCAACTAGCGATCCTGGAGAGACCCAGTACTTC	CASSPTSDPGETQYF	TRBV18	-	TRBJ2-5	TRBD2
TGTGCCACCCGGACAGGGAGCTCCTACGAGCAGTACTTC	CATRTGSSYEQYF	TRBV25-1	-	TRBJ2-7	TRBD1
TGTGCCAGCAGTTCGGGTCCAATGGCAGGACCTAACTATGGCTACACCTTC	CASSSGPMAGPNYGYTF	TRBV5-4	-	TRBJ1-2	-
TGTGCCAGCAGCCTTGCAGGGTTTTTGGGGGAGCAGTACTTC	CASSLAGFLGEQYF	TRBV6-5	-	TRBJ2-7	-
TGTGCCAGCAGTTTCGGGGGGACCTACGAGCAGTACTTC	CASSFGGTYEQYF	TRBV28	-	TRBJ2-7	TRBD2
TGCGCCAGCAGCTCCGGGACAGGGAGATTCCTGACAGATACGCAGTATTTT	CASSSGTGRFLTDTQYF	TRBV5-1	-	TRBJ2-3	TRBD1
TGCGCCAGCAGCCTACCCCCAGCGGGAGGGAGTACAGATACGCAGTATTTT	CASSLPPAGGSTDTQYF	TRBV4-1	-	TRBJ2-3	TRBD2
TGTGCCAGTACCCCCAAGCGGCAGACCGGGACTAGCGGGAGGTACAATGAGCAGTTCTTC	CASTPKRQTGTSGRYNEQFF	TRBV19	once	TRBJ2-1	TRBD2
TGTGCCAGCAGTTACTCCGACAGGGTCACTGAAGCTTTCTTT	CASSYSDRVTEAFF	TRBV6-5	-	TRBJ1-1	TRBD1
TGTGCCAGCAGCTCCTGGGGAGTTGGGTACGAGCAGTACTTC	CASSSWGVGYEQYF	TRBV7-2	-	TRBJ2-7	-
TGTGCTAGTGGGGCGCGAATAACCTACAATGAGCAGTTCTTC	CASGARITYNEQFF	TRBV12-5	-	TRBJ2-1	-
TGTGCCAGCAGTGAAGCGGTTGGTTTGACAGGGGAAGGGTATGGCTACACCTTC	CASSEAVGLTGEGYGYTF	TRBV2	once	TRBJ1-2	TRBD1
TGCGCCAGCAGCCAAGTCCAAGTAGCGCTAGCACAACACAATGAGCAGTTCTTC	CASSQVQVALAQHNEQFF	TRBV4-1	once	TRBJ2-1	-
TGTGCCAGTAAAAATAGCGGGGTAAACTACAATGAGCAGTTCTTC	CASKNSGVNYNEQFF	TRBV19	-	TRBJ2-1	TRBD2
TGTGCCAGCAGCTTAATGGGGACAGGGCCCTACGAGCAGTACTTC	CASSLMGTGPYEQYF	TRBV7-9	-	TRBJ2-7	TRBD1
TGTGCCTATCATCCAGGGGAGGAGGACACAGATACGCAGTATTTT	CAYHPGEEDTDTQYF	TRBV30	once	TRBJ2-3	-
TGTGCCAGCAGCTCCTTTTGGTCAGGGGACTACGAGCAGTACTTC	CASSSFWSGDYEQYF	TRBV27	once	TRBJ2-7	-
TGTGCCAGCAGCTCTTCCGGGACAGCTCTCACAGATACGCAGTATTTT	CASSSSGTALTDTQYF	TRBV7-8	-	TRBJ2-3	TRBD1
TGTGCCAGCAGTGAAGGGAGGGAGGCCTGGCCATCTGATACGCAGTATTTT	CASSEGREAWPSDTQYF	TRBV6-1	-	TRBJ2-3	-
TGTGCCAGCAGTTTCTGGGGCCCCGGGACAGGGGGCTCGGTCACTGAAGCTTTCTTT	CASSFWGPGTGGSVTEAFF	TRBV27	-	TRBJ1-1	TRBD1
TGTGCCAGCAGGACAGGGGGCTACGAGCAGTACTTC	CASRTGGYEQYF	TRBV27	-	TRBJ2-7	TRBD1